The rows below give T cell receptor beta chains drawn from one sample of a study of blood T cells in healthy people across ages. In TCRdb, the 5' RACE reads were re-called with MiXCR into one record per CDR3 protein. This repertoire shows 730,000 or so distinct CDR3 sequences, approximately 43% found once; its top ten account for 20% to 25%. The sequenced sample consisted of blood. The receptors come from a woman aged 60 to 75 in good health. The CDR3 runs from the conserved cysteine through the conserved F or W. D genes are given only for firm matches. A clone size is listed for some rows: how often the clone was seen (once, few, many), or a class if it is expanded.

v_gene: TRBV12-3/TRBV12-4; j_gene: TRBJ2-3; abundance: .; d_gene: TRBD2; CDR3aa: CASSLRISGGHTDTQYF; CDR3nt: TGTGCCAGCAGTTTACGGATTAGCGGGGGGCACACAGATACGCAGTATTTT
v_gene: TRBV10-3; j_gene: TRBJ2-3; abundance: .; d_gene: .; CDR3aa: CAISGRDDGDTQYF; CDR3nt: TGTGCCATCAGCGGCAGGGATGACGGGGATACGCAGTATTTT
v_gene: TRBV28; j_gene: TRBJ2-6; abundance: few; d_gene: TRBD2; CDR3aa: CASSAGAFSGANVLTF; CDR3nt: TGTGCCAGCAGCGCGGGAGCGTTCTCTGGGGCCAACGTCCTGACTTTC
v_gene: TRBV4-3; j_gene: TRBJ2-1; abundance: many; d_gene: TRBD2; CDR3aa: CASSQPLAGGVYNEQFF; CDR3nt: TGCGCCAGCAGCCAACCTCTAGCGGGAGGGGTATACAATGAGCAGTTCTTC
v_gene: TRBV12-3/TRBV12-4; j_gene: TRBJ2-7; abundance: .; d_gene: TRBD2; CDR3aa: CASSLALGLADYEQYF; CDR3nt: TGTGCCAGCAGTTTAGCGCTGGGACTAGCGGACTACGAGCAGTACTTC
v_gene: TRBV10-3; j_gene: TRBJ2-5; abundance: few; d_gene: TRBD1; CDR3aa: CAISGTGEQETQYF; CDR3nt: TGTGCCATCAGCGGGACAGGGGAACAAGAGACCCAGTACTTC
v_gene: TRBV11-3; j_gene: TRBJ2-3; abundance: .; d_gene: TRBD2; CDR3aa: CASSLDSGGASTDTQYF; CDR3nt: TGTGCCAGCAGCTTAGACAGCGGGGGGGCCTCCACAGATACGCAGTATTTT
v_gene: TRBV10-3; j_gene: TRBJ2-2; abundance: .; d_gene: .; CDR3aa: CATNETPGELFF; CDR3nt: TGTGCCACCAACGAAACGCCCGGGGAGCTGTTTTTT
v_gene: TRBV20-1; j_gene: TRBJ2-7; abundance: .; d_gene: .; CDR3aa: CSATVAGPSYEQYF; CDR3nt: TGCAGTGCTACGGTAGCAGGACCCTCCTACGAGCAGTACTTC
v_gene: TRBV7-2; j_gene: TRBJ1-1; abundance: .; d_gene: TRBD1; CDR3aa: CASSKDRGNTEAFF; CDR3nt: TGTGCCAGCAGCAAGGACAGGGGGAACACTGAAGCTTTCTTT
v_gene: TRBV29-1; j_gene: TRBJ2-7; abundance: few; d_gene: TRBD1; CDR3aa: CSGVGQGAYEQYF; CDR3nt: TGCAGCGGAGTGGGACAGGGAGCTTACGAGCAGTACTTC
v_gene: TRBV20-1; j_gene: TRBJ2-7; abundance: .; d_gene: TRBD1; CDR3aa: CSAAGTVITYEQYF; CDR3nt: TGCAGTGCCGCCGGGACAGTAATTACCTACGAGCAGTACTTC
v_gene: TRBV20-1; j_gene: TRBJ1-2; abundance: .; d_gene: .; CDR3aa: CSARDRGREYGYTF; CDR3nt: TGCAGTGCTAGAGATCGGGGCAGGGAATATGGCTACACCTTC
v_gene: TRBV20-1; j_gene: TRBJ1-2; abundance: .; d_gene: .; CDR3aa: CSARAEINYGYTF; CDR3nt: TGCAGTGCTAGGGCGGAAATTAACTATGGCTACACCTTC
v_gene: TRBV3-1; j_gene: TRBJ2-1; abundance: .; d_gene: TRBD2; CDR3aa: CASSQVSGGIWRQFF; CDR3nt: TGTGCCAGCAGCCAAGTAAGCGGGGGCATTTGGCGGCAGTTCTTC